This entry lists 9 T cell receptor beta chains sequenced from one sample in a study of OX40 agonist ivuxolimab in advanced cancers. Some clones are missing from TCRdb's copy, which holds only in-frame ones; the method was immunoSEQ multiplex PCR. Here the sample spans about 38,000 clones, over 60% being singletons. The sequences come from CD4+ or CD8+ T cells sorted from blood, collected in a trial of the OX40 agonist ivuxolimab. Receptor source: an adult with an advanced solid tumor such as melanoma, head and neck, liver or kidney cancer.

This clone occurred a few times. The J gene is TRBJ1-2, the V gene TRBV7-9; D not resolved. V lost 2 bases to trimming and J lost 2 bases, with 6 bases between them. CDR1 is SEHNR, CDR2 FQNEAQ, per germline (reference sequence). CDR3 length: 13 amino acids. CDR3 loop: CASSLQQNYGYTF. DNA for the CDR3: TGTGCCAGCAGCTTACAACAGAACTATGGCTACACCTTC. The whole variable domain, filled in from reference TRBV7-9 and TRBJ1-2, reads DTGVSQNPRHKITKRGQNVTFRCDPISEHNRLYWYRQTLGQGPEFLTYFQNEAQLEKSRLLSDRFSAERPKGSFSTLEIQRTEQGDSAMYLCASSLQQNYGYTFGSGTRLTVV.

This chain uses TRBV2 with TRBJ1-5; tentatively, D is TRBD1 (6 bases). Trimming pared 6 bases from V and 6 bases from J, leaving 15 bases between. This CDR3 has 14 residues. Germline V gene data show CDR1 as SNHLY and CDR2 as FYNNEI. CDR3 protein: CASSLQGRGQPQHF. Here the CDR3 DNA reads TGTGCCAGCAGCCTACAGGGCAGGGGTCAGCCCCAGCATTTT.

The chain joins TRBV27 to TRBJ2-2; no clear D. V was clipped by 1 base and J by 4 bases, with 4 bases between them. The CDR3 runs 13 residues. Germline loops: CDR1 MNHEY, CDR2 SMNVEV (reference sequence). CDR3 bases: TGTGCCAGCAGTTTATACCGCACCGGGGAGCTGTTTTTT. Translated, it gives CASSLYRTGELFF.

The chain joins TRBV28 to TRBJ1-5; 12 bases line up with TRBD1. The germline V gene has CDR1 MDHEN and CDR2 SYDVKM. CDR3 size: 16 residues. The J segment lost 6 bases and the V segment lost 5 bases, leaving 8 bases of the junction unmatched. The DNA for the CDR3 is TGTGCCAGCAGTCTTCCGGGACAGGGGGCCGGTCAGCCCCAGCATTTT. It is translated as CASSLPGQGAGQPQHF.

The V call is TRBV7-3, the J call TRBJ2-6; TRBD1 agrees at 7 bases. This CDR3 region has 15 residues. V was pared by 5 bases and J by 2 bases, with 3 bases of the junction left unmatched. The germline V gene encodes CDR1 SGHTA and CDR2 FQGTGA. DNA for the CDR3: TGTGCCAGCAGCCACCAGGGGGCTGGGGCCAACGTCCTGACTTTC. Encoded protein: CASSHQGAGANVLTF.

The rearrangement uses TRBV18 and TRBJ2-5; D possibly corresponds to TRBD1 (6 bases). Trimming stripped 3 bases from V and 2 bases from J, with 10 bases between. In germline, CDR1 is KGHSH, CDR2 LQKENI. This CDR3 region has 14 residues. The DNA for the CDR3 is TGTGCCAGCTCACCCAGACAGGAACAAGAGACCCAGTACTTC. Translating gives CASSPRQEQETQYF.

This chain links TRBV5-4 with TRBJ2-3; D gene uncertain. The germline V and J ends were trimmed by 0 bases and 9 bases, with 8 bases remaining between them. Per germline, CDR1 SGHNT and CDR2 YYREEE (reference sequence). The CDR3 totals 12 residues. CDR3 sequence: CASSLEAQTQYF. CDR3 bases: TGTGCCAGCAGCTTGGAGGCACAGACGCAGTATTTT.

This clone was found once. J is TRBJ1-1 and V is TRBV20-1; TRBD1 matches at 7 bases. Germline V gives CDR1 DFQATT, CDR2 SNEGSKA (reference sequence). The CDR3 spans 11 residues. CDR3 residues: CRGAGGTEAFF. CDR3 DNA: TGCAGGGGAGCAGGGGGGACTGAAGCTTTCTTT.

The chain has TRBV27 and TRBJ2-6; TRBD1 is a possible D gene (5 bases). V was cut by 5 bases and J by 2 bases, with 10 bases left in between. This CDR3 is built from 15 residues. Germline V gives CDR1 MNHEY, CDR2 SMNVEV (reference sequence). CDR3 nucleotide sequence: TGTGCCAGCAGTCACCAGGGAACTGGGGCCAACGTCCTGACTTTC. It encodes CASSHQGTGANVLTF.